The next 22 T cell receptor beta chains were all read from a single sample in a study of Ad26.COV2.S vaccination and SARS-CoV-2 variants. Sequencing was performed with immunoSEQ multiplex PCR; in TCRdb, only in-frame clones are kept and a portion is missing. The sample has about 410,000 clones, about 91% seen once; the top ten hold 1.9%. Specified treatment: around 19 received Ad26.COV2.S at low or high dose, single or two shots; 5 received placebo; per-sample allocation not given. All samples were drawn on day 63, counting from the first vaccine or placebo injection. The sample was peripheral blood, taken in a trial of Ad26.COV2.S vaccine versus placebo. These receptors all come from a person between 18 and 60 years old who received the Ad26.COV2.S COVID-19 vaccine or a placebo.

This chain joins TRBV9 and TRBJ2-3; D perhaps matches TRBD2 (5 bases). Germline V lookup: CDR1 SGDLS, CDR2 YYNGEE. V lost 3 bases and J lost 2, with 13 bases in between. The CDR3 length is 15 residues. CDR3 coding DNA: TGTGCCAGCAGCGCCAACCCGGACTCCACAGATACGCAGTATTTT. Protein sequence: CASSANPDSTDTQYF.

This clone was detected once. This chain uses TRBV13 with TRBJ1-3; 7 bases align to TRBD1. The J segment lost 2 bases and the V segment lost 4 bases, leaving 2 bases of the junction unmatched. The germline V gene encodes CDR1 PRHDT and CDR2 FYEKMQ (reference sequence). The CDR3 contains 14 residues. The DNA of the CDR3 is TGTGCCAGCAGCTCCAGGGGGGCTGGAAACACCATATATTTT. Translating gives CASSSRGAGNTIYF.

This sequence joins TRBV15 and TRBJ2-7, with 12 bases matching TRBD1. CDR1 LNHNV and CDR2 YYDKDF come from the germline V gene (reference sequence). The V and J ends lost 0 bases and 7 bases, in that order; junction bases with no gene match: 7. The CDR3 length is 16 residues. CDR3 bases: TGTGCCACCAGCAGAGATCCGGGACAGGGGGCAGGGGAGCAGTACTTC. Translated: CATSRDPGQGAGEQYF.

This clone was counted between two and nine times. The chain carries TRBV6-2 or TRBV6-3 and TRBJ1-1; D uncertain. CDR1 MNHEY and CDR2 SVGEGT come from the germline V gene. This CDR3 region has 11 residues. Trimming removed 2 bases at V and 11 bases at J, with 9 bases between. The chain's CDR3 is CASSYVGEAFF. In DNA form, the CDR3 reads TGTGCCAGCAGTTACGTGGGAGAGGCTTTCTTT.

V is TRBV6-4 and J is TRBJ1-5; D not resolved. Germline loops: CDR1 MRHNA, CDR2 SNTAGT. V was trimmed by 3 bases and J by 0 bases, leaving 12 bases between them. The CDR3 sequence is 16 residues long. The CDR3 region has the DNA TGTGCCAGCAGTGAAGGTCGGCCTTTTAGCAATCAGCCCCAGCATTTT. Protein sequence: CASSEGRPFSNQPQHF.

The chain employs TRBV29-1 and TRBJ2-1; D is uncertain. V shed 7 bases and J shed 10 bases, with 11 bases lying between them. The V gene's germline CDR1 is SQVTM and CDR2 ANQGSEA. The CDR3 is 10 residues long. The CDR3 region is CSARNAEQFF. The CDR3 DNA reads as TGCAGCGCCAGAAATGCCGAGCAGTTCTTC.

Concerning this clone itself: Other DNA sequences in this specimen translate into the identical CDR3. This rearrangement joins TRBV7-2 to TRBJ1-1; TRBD1 agrees at 9 bases. Per the germline V gene, CDR1 is SGHTA and CDR2 is FQGNSA. The CDR3 totals 13 residues. Germline trimming cut 5 bases from V and 5 bases from J; bases unmatched to any gene: 3. The CDR3 sequence: CASSGQGRTEAFF. As DNA, the CDR3 is TGTGCCAGCAGCGGACAGGGGAGGACTGAAGCTTTCTTT.

The chain couples TRBV28 to TRBJ1-2; tentatively, D is TRBD1 (5 bases). The CDR3 totals 14 residues. V was pared by 7 bases and J by 8 bases, with 20 bases between. Germline V lookup: CDR1 MDHEN, CDR2 SYDVKM. In nucleotides, the CDR3 is TGTGCCAGCACCGCTCGATTACAGGTTTTGGGCTACACCTTC. It is translated as CASTARLQVLGYTF.

V is TRBV19 and J is TRBJ1-5; no firm D call. Per germline, CDR1 LNHDA and CDR2 SQIVND (reference sequence). CDR3 length equals 13 residues. The ends were cut back, 1 base at V and 6 bases at J, with 7 bases in the middle. The CDR3 sequence: CASSIAPSQPQHF. CDR3 nucleotides: TGTGCCAGTAGTATAGCTCCCTCTCAGCCCCAGCATTTT.

This clone was seen once. The J gene is TRBJ2-1, the V gene TRBV30; TRBD2 aligns across 12 bases. V lost 8 bases to trimming and J lost 3 bases; unmatched junction nucleotides: 2. Germline V gives CDR1 GTSNPN, CDR2 SVGIG (reference sequence). CDR3 length: 13 residues. The CDR3 protein is CALLAGGYNEQFF. The CDR3 region has the DNA TGTGCCCTACTAGCGGGGGGCTACAATGAGCAGTTCTTC.

This clone turned up a few times. The rearrangement joins TRBV6-2 or TRBV6-3 to TRBJ1-2; no firm D call. Trimming shortened V by 6 bases and J by 4 bases, and 12 bases separated the two germline ends. The CDR3 is 13 amino acids. CDR1 and CDR2 from the germline V gene are MNHEY and SVGEGT. The CDR3 loop is CASSPNGVYGYTF. DNA for the CDR3: TGTGCCAGCAGCCCCAACGGGGTCTATGGCTACACCTTC.

The count of this clone is one. The rearrangement uses TRBV6-5 and TRBJ1-1, with 8 bases identical to TRBD1. Losses at the gene ends were 6 bases for V and 1 base for J; bases not matched to a gene: 4. This CDR3 is 14 amino acids long. The germline gives CDR1 MNHEY, CDR2 SVGAGI. Here the CDR3 reads CASRSGTGNTEAFF. The CDR3 DNA sequence: TGTGCCAGCAGGTCCGGGACAGGGAACACTGAAGCTTTCTTT.

The chain couples TRBV6-5 to TRBJ2-7; 8 bases match TRBD1. Germline CDR1 and CDR2: MNHEY and SVGAGI. The CDR3 is 11 amino acids. V lost 11 bases and J lost 7; bases outside the gene matches: 7. The CDR3 protein is CACQGAREQYF. The DNA for the CDR3 is TGTGCCTGCCAGGGGGCGAGGGAGCAGTACTTC.

This rearrangement joins TRBV6-4 to TRBJ2-1, with 7 bases aligning to TRBD1. Germline V CDR1 and CDR2: MRHNA, SNTAGT. The CDR3 is 12 residues long. Trimming cost V 3 bases and J 9 bases; bases outside gene matches: 2. The CDR3 protein is CASSESGGEQFF. Written as DNA, the CDR3 is TGTGCCAGCAGTGAGTCAGGGGGTGAGCAGTTCTTC.

V usage is TRBV27 and J usage is TRBJ1-2, with D tentatively TRBD1 (5 bases). V lost 3 bases and J 8 bases, leaving 13 bases between the germline ends. The CDR3 is made up of 13 amino acids. Germline CDR1 MNHEY, CDR2 SMNVEV (reference sequence). Here the CDR3 reads CASSLEAGSGYTF. CDR3 in DNA: TGTGCCAGCAGTTTGGAGGCAGGGAGCGGCTACACCTTC.

The gene calls are TRBV28 and TRBJ2-7; D gene ambiguous. Trimming removed 3 bases from V and 1 base from J, with 4 bases in between. CDR3 length: 12 residues. CDR1 is MDHEN, CDR2 SYDVKM, per germline. CDR3 coding DNA: TGTGCCAGCAGTTTCGCGTCCTACGAGCAGTACTTC. Residues: CASSFASYEQYF.

This clone was recorded only once. The gene calls are TRBV12-3 or TRBV12-4 and TRBJ1-1; D is ambiguous. Trimming removed 2 bases from V and 2 bases from J, with 6 bases in between. CDR3 length: 13 residues. CDR3 bases: TGTGCCAGCAGTTTATTCGTAAACACTGAAGCTTTCTTT. Translated, it gives CASSLFVNTEAFF.

The chain links TRBV7-2 to TRBJ2-7; 13 bases match TRBD2. This CDR3 contains 17 residues. With 3 bases clipped from V and 3 bases from J, the junction kept 8 bases outside the gene matches. CDR1 and CDR2 (germline): SGHTA, FQGNSA. The CDR3 nucleotides read TGTGCCAGCAGCTTGGGACTAGCGGGAAATCTGGGCTACGAGCAGTACTTC. Its translation is CASSLGLAGNLGYEQYF.

The gene calls are TRBV12-5 and TRBJ2-4; D is perhaps TRBD1 (6 bases). CDR1 is LGHNT and CDR2 is FRNRAP in the germline V gene. The CDR3 loop spans 14 amino acids. Deletions cut 1 base from V and 9 bases from J, with 13 bases between. The CDR3 bases are TGTGCTAGTGGTTTGGGCGCGGTAGGGGGCATTCAGTACTTC. Protein sequence: CASGLGAVGGIQYF.

The rearrangement links TRBV4-3 to TRBJ2-1; D may be TRBD2 (5 bases). The ends were cut back, 0 bases at V and 6 bases at J, with 6 bases in the middle. Germline CDR1 LGHNA, CDR2 YSLEER. CDR3 length equals 13 residues. The CDR3 here is CASSQDSVNEQFF. The CDR3 DNA is TGCGCCAGCAGCCAAGATAGCGTCAATGAGCAGTTCTTC.

The genes are TRBV11-2 and TRBJ2-2; no definite D call. Trimming removed 1 base from V and 6 bases from J, with 15 bases in between. The CDR3 runs 16 residues. Germline-derived CDR1 and CDR2 are SGHAT and FQNNGV. The CDR3 region has the DNA TGTGCCAGCAGCTTAGTTCGCCATCCAGTACCCGGGGAGCTGTTTTTT. Protein product: CASSLVRHPVPGELFF.

The chain is built from TRBV5-3 and TRBJ2-7, with D unresolved. TRBV5-3 is an open reading frame whose function is uncertain. With 0 bases removed from V and 2 bases from J, the gap between germline ends came to 15 bases. The CDR3 spans 16 residues. In DNA, the CDR3 is TGTGCCAGAAGCTTGGGCCCGGGCCTTTCTACCTACGAGCAGTACTTC. It is translated as CARSLGPGLSTYEQYF.